This TCR beta chain appears in the sequencing data of a study of OX40 agonist ivuxolimab in advanced cancers. On the study more broadly: Of the participants, approximately 40% had some prior anti-PD-1, anti-PD-L1 or anti-CTLA-4 therapy, which was allowed. Partial responses were observed in three patients, of whom one had hepatocellular carcinoma and two had cutaneous melanoma.

V shed 3 bases and J shed 8 bases, with 10 bases lying between them. There are 12 residues in the CDR3. Of note for this clone: Its antigen is currently unknown.

Sequencing used immunoSEQ multiplex PCR; TCRdb keeps in-frame clones, though not all of them. The data contain 20,000 or so clones, 70% to 90% of them seen just once; the ten biggest clones take up 35% to 40%. Whole-study findings and limits: Dose levels from 0.1 to 3.0 mg/kg saw CD4+ and CD8+ blood T cells expand clonally by week 6. Patients who responded partially at 0.1-3.0 mg/kg showed clonal expansion ranking among the lowest.

V usage is TRBV23-1 and J usage is TRBJ1-2; D is undetermined. TRBV23-1 is recorded as an ORF, its role being uncertain. The TCR comes from an adult with an advanced solid tumor such as melanoma, head and neck, liver or kidney cancer. This sample comprised CD4+ or CD8+ T cells sorted from blood, obtained in a trial of the OX40 agonist ivuxolimab. The CDR3 bases are TGCGCCAGCAGTCATCGGCTCGGGGGCTACACCTTC. It yields the protein CASSHRLGGYTF.